This TCR beta chain was retrieved from a study of T cell responses to AZD1222 COVID-19 vaccine. Using immunoSEQ multiplex PCR, the repertoire was profiled, and TCRdb retains in-frame clones only, with some absent. The repertoire holds about 140,000 clones, with more than 80% as singletons. As for this clone: Its antigen is not known.

This CDR3 contains 15 residues. Trimming removed 4 bases at V and 0 bases at J, with 10 bases between. Germline V gives CDR1 SNHLY, CDR2 FYNNEI. General observations from the study: Without day 14 samples, only post-peak T cell repertoires were studied. Unmutated variant regions reportedly attract nearly half of all spike-specific TCRs. Seropositive at baseline were only a handful of AZD1222 recipients.

The sequence was collected from an adult in good health. The V call is TRBV2, the J call TRBJ1-3; unclear D gene. Sample: peripheral blood, taken on day 0 of AZD1222 vaccination. In DNA form, the CDR3 reads TGTGCCAGCAGTGTTAACAGCCTCTCTGGAAACACCATATATTTT. It yields the protein CASSVNSLSGNTIYF.